This T cell receptor (beta chain) was found in a study of shared clonotypes between healthy human individuals. Study context: The composition of the donors was two women and a few men aged 18 to 49.

This was a deep-level run. The data were produced by immunoSEQ multiplex PCR, yet TCRdb's version contains in-frame clones alone and is incomplete. The sample holds millions of clones; about 92% are singletons and the top ten take 0.11% to 0.15%. This CDR3 spans 15 amino acids. V gave up 0 bases and J gave up 8 bases; unmatched junction bases: 9. CDR1 is MGHRA, CDR2 YSYEKL, per germline. The source of this sequence is a man aged 18 to 30 in good health. This chain connects TRBV4-1 to TRBJ1-2, with 7 bases that match TRBD1. Sequencing input: naive CD4+ T cells sorted from blood. Subset here: CD45RA+ positively selected. The CDR3 DNA follows: TGCGCCAGCAGCCAAGATCCCAGGGGGACGGGAGGCTACACCTTC. Encoded protein: CASSQDPRGTGGYTF.